This T cell receptor (beta chain) was recovered during a study of blood T cell repertoires in COVID-19. Study in general: The United States, Italy and Spain were the sources of the acute and convalescent COVID-19 samples. The analysed material was cDNA or gDNA that came from T cells, B-cell-depleted T cells, or PBMCs.

Enrolment of Seattle patients took place during active infection, and they were followed longitudinally. Germline V gene sequence: CDR1 LGHNA, CDR2 YNFKEQ. Trimming took 0 bases from V and 0 from J; bases not matched to a gene: 1. The CDR3 is made up of 16 amino acids. Measured with immunoSEQ multiplex PCR; TCRdb has only the in-frame clones, and not every one. The sample lists around 180,000 clones, roughly 76% occurring once. The genes are TRBV4-2 and TRBJ2-7; 11 nucleotides match TRBD1. Material for sequencing was peripheral blood. The source of this sequence is a woman older than 75 with COVID-19, enrolled during active disease. The CDR3 loop is CASSQDGQGASYEQYF. CDR3 DNA: TGTGCCAGCAGCCAAGATGGACAGGGGGCCTCCTACGAGCAGTACTTC.